The rows below give T cell receptor beta chains drawn from one sample of a study of PD-L1 blockade in urothelial cancer. Libraries were prepared by immunoSEQ multiplex PCR; TCRdb keeps only in-frame clonotypes and omits some of them. The table lists tens of thousands of clones, around 88% of them singletons, with over 12% in the top ten. This sample comprised PBMCs, obtained around atezolizumab (anti-PD-L1) treatment. The receptors here all came from a woman aged 55-70 years with urothelial cancer. CDR3s include the opening cysteine and the closing phenylalanine or tryptophan.

V	length	J	CDR3
TRBV7-2	13	TRBJ2-3	CASSGQEKDTQYF
TRBV4-3	14	TRBJ2-7	CASSQVRGSYEQYF
TRBV6-1	15	TRBJ2-3	CASSETRVSTDTQYF
TRBV9	16	TRBJ1-2	CASSVGSGSGGYGYTF
TRBV9	15	TRBJ1-6	CASSVGDILDSPLHF
TRBV5-4	15	TRBJ1-2	CASSWAATAVYGYTF
TRBV6-5	13	TRBJ1-4	CATSRYLNEKLFF
TRBV7-9	13	TRBJ1-2	CASSLWDRERYTF
TRBV9	15	TRBJ2-7	CASSSGGGPSYEQYF
TRBV19	13	TRBJ1-1	CASSIDRYSLAFF
TRBV6-5	13	TRBJ1-1	CASSYVQNTEAFF
TRBV6-6	13	TRBJ1-1	CASSFQGSTEAFF
TRBV7-9	16	TRBJ2-4	CASSLPSWLAKNIQYF
TRBV29-1	14	TRBJ1-2	CSVDTGGANYGYTF
TRBV27	14	TRBJ1-3	CASSLKQPGNTIYF
TRBV5-6	17	TRBJ1-1	CASSLVGGQIWNTEAFF
TRBV7-2	14	TRBJ2-1	CASSIAGGPDEQFF
TRBV6-6	16	TRBJ2-3	CASSPLAPKLADTQYF
TRBV5-1	13	TRBJ2-7	CASSGLNSYEQYF
TRBV7-9	15	TRBJ2-5	CASSLGDSMLETQYF
TRBV28	12	TRBJ2-3	CASSYSTDTQYF
TRBV7-2	14	TRBJ2-7	CASSLGLNTYEQYF
TRBV5-6	13	TRBJ2-5	CASSFLYRETQYF
TRBV29-1	14	TRBJ1-4	CSVGGRGTNEKLFF
TRBV27	16	TRBJ1-1	CASSSREGGMNTEAFF
TRBV29-1	11	TRBJ2-1	CSVAQGPMEFF
TRBV10-3	12	TRBJ2-7	CATRTTSYEQYF
TRBV29-1	13	TRBJ2-2	CSVVGRYTGELFF